This record looks at one TCR beta chain sequence and its context. One end of the junction varies from germline; a read error may be responsible. Per the germline V gene, CDR1 is SGHDT and CDR2 is YYEEEE. This CDR3 spans 16 amino acids. This entry comes from a study of shared T cell receptors in the human thymus. Sequenced by immunoSEQ multiplex PCR; TCRdb stores in-frame clones only, minus some. The table lists some 660,000 clones, around 87% of them singletons. The same sample was also used in a study of human thymus T cells. From that report: Thymus was obtained from resections taken during corrective heart surgery. Usage of V and J genes appeared biased in thymic and blood repertoires. In unrelated individuals, thymic repertoires overlapped highly, according to related research.

V usage is TRBV5-6 and J usage is TRBJ1-1, with TRBD1 identical over 9 bases. The clonotype was recovered from a boy in the first two years of life with a congenital heart defect. The specimen was thymocytes. The CDR3 sequence is CASSCHRGLANPEAFF. In DNA, the CDR3 is TGTGCCAGCAGCTGTCACAGGGGGCTCGCGAACCCTGAAGCTTTCTTT.